This TCR beta chain was identified during a study of blood T cell repertoires in COVID-19. In the study overall: Acute and convalescent COVID-19 specimens originated in the United States, Italy and Spain. Sample material is recorded as cDNA or gDNA derived from T cells, B-cell-depleted T cells, or PBMCs.

Using immunoSEQ multiplex PCR, the repertoire was profiled, and TCRdb retains in-frame clones only, with some absent. The table records 270,000 or so clones, roughly 88% of them present only once. Input material: PBMCs or T cells enriched from blood (not recorded which). The origin of this receptor is a woman aged 40 to 50 with acute COVID-19.

The CDR3 loop is CASTAWDREYGYTF. In DNA, the CDR3 is TGTGCCAGCACCGCATGGGACAGAGAGTATGGCTACACCTTC. This chain connects TRBV28 to TRBJ1-2, with 7 bases lining up with TRBD1. Germline-derived CDR1 and CDR2 are MDHEN and SYDVKM. V lost 7 bases to trimming and J lost 5 bases; unmatched junction nucleotides: 10. The CDR3 totals 14 residues.